The 12 T cell receptor beta chains listed next were all sequenced from one sample in a study of blood T cell repertoires in COVID-19. Profiled with immunoSEQ multiplex PCR; TCRdb holds only in-frame clones, not every one. Here the sample spans 300,000 or so clones, 90% being singletons. Source material: PBMCs or T cells enriched from blood (not recorded which). The receptors derive from a man aged 55 to 70 who had recovered from COVID-19.

The V call is TRBV6-5, the J call TRBJ2-1; 8 bases match TRBD2. The CDR3 extends over 15 amino acids. Germline CDR1 reads MNHEY; CDR2 reads SVGAGI. J gave up 3 bases and V 5 bases, and 6 bases lay outside the gene matches. The DNA of the CDR3 is TGTGCCAGCAGTCGTAGCGGGGCTAACTACAATGAGCAGTTCTTC. Translating it yields CASSRSGANYNEQFF.

The chain carries TRBV6-5 and TRBJ2-5; 9 bases fit TRBD2. Per germline, CDR1 MNHEY and CDR2 SVGAGI. The CDR3 totals 15 residues. Germline trimming cut 5 bases from V and 4 bases from J; bases unmatched to any gene: 8. The CDR3 DNA sequence: TGTGCCAGCAGTAGGACAGCGGGGGGTGGAGAGACCCAGTACTTC. Translating gives CASSRTAGGGETQYF.

The genes are TRBV6-5 and TRBJ1-2, with 7 positions matching TRBD1. The CDR3 spans 15 residues. The germline CDR1 and CDR2 sequences are MNHEY and SVGAGI. The J segment lost 6 bases and the V segment lost 5 bases, leaving 12 bases of the junction unmatched. The CDR3 spells CASSTIDRDLHGYTF. CDR3 nucleotide sequence: TGTGCCAGCAGTACAATTGACAGGGATCTGCATGGCTACACCTTC.

CDR3 in amino acids: CASLPWANTGELFF. In DNA form, the CDR3 reads TGTGCCTCCCTTCCTTGGGCTAACACCGGGGAGCTGTTTTTT. This chain links TRBV6-5 with TRBJ2-2; D gene ambiguous. The CDR3 covers 14 residues. Germline loops: CDR1 MNHEY, CDR2 SVGAGI. V dropped 11 bases and J dropped 2 bases, with 15 bases sitting between them.

J is TRBJ1-1 and V is TRBV14; no firm D call. V was shortened by 4 bases and J by 11 bases, with 17 bases between the two germline ends. Germline V gene lookup returns CDR1 SGHDN and CDR2 FVKESK. The CDR3 spans 13 residues. The CDR3 bases are TGTGCCAGCAGCCTGGCAGGTCGGGGTCGGGCTTTCTTT. This translates into CASSLAGRGRAFF. The complete variable domain, with remaining parts taken from reference TRBV14 and TRBJ1-1, reads EAGVTQFPSHSVIEKGQTVTLRCDPISGHDNLYWYRRVMGKEIKFLLHFVKESKQDESGMPNNRFLAERTGGTYSTLKVQPAELEDSGVYFCASSLAGRGRAFFGQGTRLTVV.

In this sample, this clone turned up once. The V and J genes are TRBV6-6 and TRBJ2-5; a possible D gene is TRBD2 (5 bases). Trimming took 3 bases from V and 6 from J, leaving 11 bases between them. Per the germline V gene, CDR1 is MNHNY and CDR2 is SVGAGI (reference sequence). The CDR3 totals 13 residues. The CDR3 DNA reads as TGTGCCAGCAGTTATTCTAGCATACAGACCCAGTACTTC. As protein: CASSYSSIQTQYF.

The chain carries TRBV4-1 and TRBJ1-4; D is possibly TRBD1 (6 bases). CDR1 is MGHRA, CDR2 YSYEKL, per germline. The CDR3 length is 16 residues. V shed 3 bases and J shed 0 bases, with 11 bases lying between them. Here the CDR3 DNA reads TGCGCCAGCAGCCAGGGGGCCGGGGCAACTAATGAAAAACTGTTTTTT. Encoded protein: CASSQGAGATNEKLFF.

V and J are TRBV6-5 and TRBJ2-7; D is perhaps TRBD1 (5 bases). CDR1 and CDR2 from the germline V gene are MNHEY and SVGAGI. V lost 2 bases and J lost 6, with 8 bases in between. The length of the CDR3 is 12 residues. The CDR3 region is CASSYEGVEQYF. CDR3 bases: TGTGCCAGCAGTTACGAAGGGGTCGAGCAGTACTTC.

The chain is built from TRBV3-1 (or the pseudogene TRBV3-2) and TRBJ2-7; TRBD2 matches at 8 bases. Germline loops: CDR1 LGHDT, CDR2 YNNKEL (reference sequence). The ends lost 4 bases at V and 4 bases at J; junction bases unmatched: 9. The CDR3 spans 15 residues. For the CDR3, the DNA is TGTGCCAGCAGCCGAGCCGGGACTAGTAAGTACGAGCAGTACTTC. Its translation is CASSRAGTSKYEQYF.

This sequence joins TRBV29-1 and TRBJ2-7; 11 nucleotides line up with TRBD2. The CDR3 contains 14 residues. Trimming removed 4 bases from V and 2 bases from J; junction bases left unmatched: 4. Per germline, CDR1 SQVTM and CDR2 ANQGSEA. The CDR3 DNA sequence: TGCAGCGTTGCTGGGACTAGCGGTGCCTACGAGCAGTACTTC. It specifies CSVAGTSGAYEQYF.

This clone has just one count. This CDR3 is CASSLSGAGYTF. DNA of the CDR3: TGTGCCAGCAGCTTGTCAGGGGCCGGCTACACCTTC. The chain uses TRBV5-5 and TRBJ1-2; D possibly corresponds to TRBD1 (6 bases). This CDR3 is built from 12 residues. Germline CDR1 SGHKS, CDR2 YYEKEE (reference sequence). V lost 1 base, J lost 8 bases, and 9 bases lay in between.

As to this clone: In the same sample, other DNA sequences code for this CDR3. The rearrangement uses TRBV6-6 and TRBJ1-5; D not certain. Germline V gene sequence: CDR1 MNHNY, CDR2 SVGAGI (reference sequence). CDR3 size: 12 residues. V was pared by 2 bases and J by 4 bases, with 3 bases between. This chain's CDR3 is CASSYQNQPQHF. CDR3 DNA sequence: TGTGCCAGCAGTTACCAGAATCAGCCCCAGCATTTT.